This TCR beta chain emerged from a study of blood T cell repertoires in COVID-19. Study-level information: COVID-19 samples, acute and convalescent, were from the United States, Italy and Spain. Sample material is recorded as cDNA or gDNA derived from T cells, B-cell-depleted T cells, or PBMCs.

This clone turned up a few times. The CDR3 runs 12 residues. V lost 5 bases, J lost 0 bases, and 5 bases lay in between. Germline CDR1 is SGHDT and CDR2 is YYEEEE. In the authors' workflow: Using reference gene primer amplification, nucleated cell counts were estimated. Assay: immunoSEQ multiplex PCR; the TCRdb copy retains only in-frame clones and omits some. V, J and clone size are taken as reported in that table, and D and trimming were inferred from the DNA itself. The sample contains 210,000 or so clones, roughly 80% of which appear only once. The rearrangement joins TRBV5-6 to TRBJ1-1; no clear D gene. This clonotype originated in a human donor in a cohort sampled during active COVID-19. The sequenced material came from peripheral blood. The CDR3 region has the DNA TGTGCCAGCAGTTTAATGAACACTGAAGCTTTCTTT. Its translation: CASSLMNTEAFF.